The 6 T cell receptor beta chains below come from one sample, sequenced in a study of T cell changes during pregnancy in multiple sclerosis. Generated by immunoSEQ multiplex PCR, the TCRdb table keeps only in-frame clones and is missing some. Of about 49,000 clones listed, nearly 90% are singletons. The material was peripheral blood, obtained after pregnancy. The receptors were sampled from a female donor in good health, enrolled as a control in a pregnancy study.

This sequence joins TRBV7-8 and TRBJ2-2; TRBD1 matches 11 bases. The germline gives CDR1 SGHVS, CDR2 FQNEAQ. The CDR3 extends over 16 amino acids. With V trimmed by 7 bases and J by 4 bases, 8 bases remained unmatched. The CDR3 coding sequence is TGTGCCAGCACCTTCCGGACAGGGGGCATCACCGGGGAGCTGTTTTTT. As protein: CASTFRTGGITGELFF.

The chain is built from TRBV10-3 and TRBJ2-3; TRBD1 aligns across 9 bases. The CDR3 is 15 amino acids. V gave up 8 bases and J gave up 0 bases; unmatched junction bases: 6. Germline-derived CDR1 and CDR2 are ENHRY and SYGVKD. CDR3 protein: CAIRLQGASTDTQYF. The DNA for the CDR3 is TGTGCCATCCGCCTACAGGGGGCGAGCACAGATACGCAGTATTTT.

The chain links TRBV5-1 to TRBJ2-7, with D tentatively TRBD2 (5 bases). This CDR3 contains 14 residues. Trimming removed 4 bases from V and 0 bases from J, with 11 bases in between. Germline V CDR1 and CDR2: SGHRS, YFSETQ. The CDR3 here is CASSARTPSYEQYF. For the CDR3, the DNA is TGCGCCAGCAGCGCCCGGACTCCCTCCTACGAGCAGTACTTC.

J is TRBJ1-1 and V is TRBV5-1; D is perhaps TRBD1 (6 bases). CDR3 length: 16 residues. Looked up from germline, CDR1 is SGHRS and CDR2 is YFSETQ. V lost 4 bases to trimming and J lost 0 bases, with 16 bases between them. The CDR3 bases are TGCGCCAGCAGCCCGAGGGACAACACATTGAACACTGAAGCTTTCTTT. Its protein is CASSPRDNTLNTEAFF.

The chain links TRBV19 to TRBJ2-5; a weak D match, TRBD2 (6 bases). With 7 bases removed from V and 2 bases from J, the gap between germline ends came to 11 bases. The CDR3 spans 13 residues. The V gene's germline CDR1 is LNHDA and CDR2 SQIVND (reference sequence). CDR3 in DNA: TGTGCCAGTATGGCGGGACCGCAAGAGACCCAGTACTTC. Its protein product is CASMAGPQETQYF.

The chain has TRBV2 and TRBJ2-7; 7 nucleotides agree with TRBD1. Germline V lookup: CDR1 SNHLY, CDR2 FYNNEI. The CDR3 length is 12 residues. Trimming at V came to 9 bases and at J to 3 bases, leaving 5 bases not matched to a gene. CDR3 sequence reads: CARPGTVYEQYF. The CDR3 nucleotides read TGTGCCAGACCCGGGACAGTCTACGAGCAGTACTTC.